One sample yielded the 26 T cell receptor beta chains listed below, sequenced in a study of CD8+CD57+ T cells in acquired aplastic anemia. TCR beta VDJ and CDR3 profiling used genomic DNA as template. In TCRdb, the reads were re-called with MiXCR into one record per CDR3 protein. Found here are some 190,000 distinct CDR3 sequences, less than 65% of them singletons; the top ten hold around a sixth. The specimen was sorted CD4+, CD8+, or CD8+CD57+ T cells (not recorded which) from PBMCs. These receptors were collected from a human donor in good health, serving as a control.

The V call is TRBV19, the J call TRBJ1-5; possibly TRBD1 for D (5 bases). This CDR3 is 15 amino acids long. Between the trimmed V and J ends, which lost 9 bases and 2 bases, there was a span of 17 bases. Looked up from germline, CDR1 is LNHDA and CDR2 is SQIVND (reference sequence). The CDR3 sequence is CASQESGDRNQPQHF. The CDR3 nucleotides read TGTGCCAGCCAGGAGTCGGGGGATCGCAATCAGCCCCAGCATTTT.

The chain recombines TRBV30 with TRBJ2-5; D is perhaps TRBD1 or TRBD2 (5 bases each). The germline CDR1 and CDR2 sequences are GTSNPN and SVGIG (reference sequence). Trimming took 4 bases from V and 5 from J, leaving 14 bases between them. There are 13 residues in the CDR3. This chain's CDR3 is CAWNSGTWETQYF. The CDR3 DNA follows: TGTGCCTGGAATTCCGGGACCTGGGAGACCCAGTACTTC.

The J gene is TRBJ1-1, the V gene TRBV29-1; D perhaps matches TRBD1 (5 bases). Germline values: CDR1 SQVTM, CDR2 ANQGSEA. Trimming took 6 bases from V and 2 from J, leaving 16 bases between them. The CDR3 length is 14 residues. The CDR3 here is CSVSSPGDNTEAFF. CDR3 in DNA: TGCAGCGTCTCCTCTCCTGGGGACAACACTGAAGCTTTCTTT. Complete variable domain (other parts from reference TRBV29-1 and TRBJ1-1): SAVISQKPSRDICQRGTSLTIQCQVDSQVTMMFWYRQQPGQSLTLIATANQGSEATYESGFVIDKFPISRPNLTFSTLTVSNMSPEDSSIYLCSVSSPGDNTEAFFGQGTRLTVV.

Many counts were recorded for this clonotype. The chain links TRBV6-1 to TRBJ2-7; TRBD1 or TRBD2 may be the D gene (8 bases each). V lost 6 bases and J lost 4, with 25 bases in between. The CDR3 spans 17 residues. Germline lookup yields CDR1 MNHNS and CDR2 SASEGT. CDR3 bases: TGTGCCAGCAGCTCGCAACTCGGGACAGGCGGGGGGTACGAGCAGTACTTC. Protein: CASSSQLGTGGGYEQYF.

V and J are TRBV19 and TRBJ2-7; D is ambiguous. Germline lookup yields CDR1 LNHDA and CDR2 SQIVND (reference sequence). V lost 5 bases, J lost 8 bases, and 19 bases lay in between. This CDR3 is built from 14 residues. The CDR3 protein is CASSWDSRYDQQYF. CDR3 DNA sequence: TGTGCCAGTAGTTGGGATTCAAGATACGATCAGCAGTACTTC.

The table lists this clonotype with a few counts. A junction end diverges from the germline sequence, so it may reflect a read error. This chain connects TRBV10-2 to TRBJ2-7, with D possibly matching TRBD1 (6 bases). Looked up from germline, CDR1 is WSHSY and CDR2 is SAAADI. The CDR3 runs 15 residues. The CDR3 DNA follows: TGTGCCAGCTCACCAGGTCAGGGGCGATTCTACGAGCAGTACTTC. Translating it yields CASSPGQGRFYEQYF.

This clonotype was detected many times. The chain recombines TRBV5-1 with TRBJ1-4; perhaps TRBD1 as D (6 bases). Germline lookup yields CDR1 SGHRS and CDR2 YFSETQ. Trimming took 0 bases from V and 7 from J, leaving 13 bases between them. The CDR3 has 15 amino acids. The CDR3 sequence: CASSLVGALGEKLFF. DNA of the CDR3: TGCGCCAGCAGCTTGGTGGGGGCGCTGGGTGAAAAACTGTTTTTT.

Many counts were recorded for this clonotype. The rearrangement joins TRBV4-2 to TRBJ2-3; 8 nucleotides align to TRBD2. This CDR3 contains 17 residues. V shed 4 bases and J 0 bases; nucleotides not matched to a gene: 9. The V gene's germline CDR1 is LGHNA and CDR2 YNFKEQ. CDR3 region: CASSPGVSGASTDTQYF. For the CDR3, the DNA is TGTGCCAGCAGCCCCGGTGTTAGCGGGGCCAGCACAGATACGCAGTATTTT.

This clonotype was recorded many times. The V and J genes are TRBV29-1 and TRBJ2-1, with 14 nucleotides matching TRBD2. CDR3 size: 16 residues. Trimming took 4 bases from V and 8 from J; bases not matched to a gene: 10. The V gene's germline CDR1 is SQVTM and CDR2 ANQGSEA. The chain's CDR3 is CSVAPTSGGAKDEQFF. Written as DNA, the CDR3 is TGCAGCGTTGCACCGACTAGCGGGGGGGCCAAGGATGAGCAGTTCTTC.

At least ten counts were recorded for this clonotype. J is TRBJ1-6 and V is TRBV7-3, with TRBD1 as a possible D gene (5 bases). Trimming shortened V by 5 bases and J by 9 bases, and 14 bases separated the two germline ends. Germline loops: CDR1 SGHTA, CDR2 FQGTGA. CDR3 length: 14 residues. For the CDR3, the DNA is TGTGCCAGCAGCATTACAGGTCCGGGTTCACCCCTCCACTTT. Protein sequence: CASSITGPGSPLHF.

The chain carries TRBV5-1 and TRBJ2-3; 12 bases align to TRBD2. Germline CDR1 and CDR2: SGHRS and YFSETQ. This CDR3 contains 17 residues. V was clipped by 2 bases and J by 5 bases; unmatched bases: 9. CDR3 residues: CASSFDLAGGHEDTQYF. The CDR3 DNA reads TGCGCCAGCAGCTTTGATCTAGCGGGGGGGCATGAAGATACGCAGTATTTT.

Turning to this clonotype: One end of the junction is discordant with germline, which a read error may explain. The rearrangement uses TRBV25-1 and TRBJ2-5, with 7 bases matching TRBD1. The CDR3 consists of 14 residues. CDR1 MGHDK and CDR2 SYGVNS come from the germline V gene. The CDR3 loop is CASSRGTEFKTRYF. CDR3 DNA: TGTGCCAGCTCACGAGGGACAGAGTTCAAGACCCGGTACTTC.

The V gene is TRBV10-3, the J gene TRBJ2-3; 13 bases agree with TRBD2. The junction had 8 bases not matched to a gene; V was cut back by 6 bases and J by 2 bases. CDR1 and CDR2 (germline): ENHRY, SYGVKD. The CDR3 has 17 residues. The chain's CDR3 is CAISATSGGAITDTQYF. The CDR3 DNA reads as TGTGCCATCAGCGCCACTAGCGGGGGGGCTATCACAGATACGCAGTATTTT.

This clonotype was counted a few times. The rearrangement uses TRBV3-1 and TRBJ1-5; tentatively, D is TRBD1 (6 bases). CDR3 length equals 14 residues. The V gene lost 0 bases and the J gene lost 9 bases, with 12 bases spanning the gap. Germline CDR1 reads LGHDT; CDR2 reads YNNKEL (reference sequence). CDR3 residues: CASSQEGGVMPQHF. CDR3 DNA sequence: TGTGCCAGCAGCCAAGAAGGGGGGGTAATGCCCCAGCATTTT.

The chain carries TRBV10-3 and TRBJ2-5; D tentatively fits TRBD1 or TRBD2 (7 bases each). V was cut by 10 bases and J by 4 bases, with 22 bases left in between. The CDR3 loop spans 15 amino acids. Germline-derived CDR1 and CDR2 are ENHRY and SYGVKD. In DNA form, the CDR3 reads TGTGCCAGTAGGGGGGGCCTTCCAGGGGGAGAGACCCAGTACTTC. It codes for CASRGGLPGGETQYF.

This clonotype occurred many times. The rearrangement uses TRBV10-3 and TRBJ2-6; 10 bases are a match to TRBD2. Germline assignment: CDR1 ENHRY and CDR2 SYGVKD. The V segment lost 10 bases and the J segment 2 bases; nucleotides outside the gene matches: 11. This CDR3 comprises 17 residues. The CDR3 region is CATRSSGGPPGANVLTF. In DNA, the CDR3 is TGTGCCACCCGATCTAGCGGGGGACCACCTGGGGCCAACGTCCTGACTTTC.

The J gene is TRBJ1-2, the V gene TRBV9, with D perhaps TRBD1 (6 bases). The CDR3 contains 14 residues. V was trimmed by 3 bases and J by 4 bases, leaving 13 bases between them. Per germline, CDR1 SGDLS and CDR2 YYNGEE. CDR3 DNA sequence: TGTGCCAGCAGCGACGGACAGCCGCTCTATGGCTACACCTTC. Its translation is CASSDGQPLYGYTF.

Of note for this clonotype: Given a much more abundant clone one base away, this may be a read error. The rearrangement joins TRBV10-3 to TRBJ2-3, with TRBD1 matching 10 bases. Trimming at V came to 5 bases and at J to 3 bases, leaving 8 bases not matched to a gene. This CDR3 spans 16 amino acids. The V gene's germline CDR1 is ENHRY and CDR2 SYGVKD. CDR3 protein: CAISYFDRGRTDTQYF. The CDR3 DNA sequence: TGTGCCATCAGTTACTTCGACAGGGGGCGTACAGATACGCAGTATTTT.

About this clonotype itself: A single base separates this from a much larger clone, so it may be a read error. This chain uses TRBV30 with TRBJ1-1, with a possible D match to TRBD1 (5 bases). Germline-derived CDR1 and CDR2 are GTSNPN and SVGIG (reference sequence). Deletions cut 2 bases from V and 11 bases from J, with 15 bases between. The length of the CDR3 is 12 residues. The CDR3 sequence: CAWSRGRAGAFF. The DNA of the CDR3 is TGTGCCTGGAGTCGGGGCAGGGCTGGGGCTTTCTTT. The full variable domain, completed using reference TRBV30 and TRBJ1-1, is SQTIHQWPATLVQPVGSPLSLECTVEGTSNPNLYWYRQAAGRGLQLLFYSVGIGQISSEVPQNLSASRPQDRQFILSSKKLLLSDSGFYLCAWSRGRAGAFFGQGTRLTVV.

The chain joins TRBV9 to TRBJ1-3, with D possibly being TRBD1 (5 bases). Per germline, CDR1 SGDLS and CDR2 YYNGEE. This CDR3 region has 15 residues. V lost 0 bases and J 4 bases, leaving 11 bases between the germline ends. The CDR3 region is CASSVVGAVGNTIYF. The CDR3 region has the DNA TGTGCCAGCAGCGTAGTAGGGGCAGTAGGAAACACCATATATTTT.

The chain employs TRBV2 and TRBJ1-1; D is unclear. This CDR3 contains 13 residues. The ends were cut back, 4 bases at V and 4 bases at J, with 10 bases in the middle. CDR1 is SNHLY and CDR2 is FYNNEI in the germline V gene. CDR3 coding DNA: TGTGCCAGCAGTGTGAAGGGTGGCACTGAAGCTTTCTTT. Its translation is CASSVKGGTEAFF. Combining the CDR3 with reference TRBV2 and TRBJ1-1 gives the whole variable domain EPEVTQTPSHQVTQMGQEVILRCVPISNHLYFYWYRQILGQKVEFLVSFYNNEISEKSEIFDDQFSVERPDGSNFTLKIRSTKLEDSAMYFCASSVKGGTEAFFGQGTRLTVV.

This clonotype is termed medium-sized. The chain links TRBV20-1 to TRBJ2-3; D unclear. The CDR3 loop spans 12 amino acids. Germline V gives CDR1 DFQATT, CDR2 SNEGSKA (reference sequence). V shed 6 bases and J shed 5 bases, with 12 bases lying between them. The CDR3 reads CSARKEKDTQYF. The CDR3 DNA is TGCAGTGCCAGGAAGGAGAAAGATACGCAGTATTTT.

The chain carries TRBV29-1 and TRBJ2-5, with 15 nucleotides matching TRBD2. CDR1 and CDR2 (germline): SQVTM, ANQGSEA. Trimming cost V 4 bases and J 5 bases; bases outside gene matches: 5. The length of the CDR3 is 15 residues. CDR3 residues: CSVGTSGGARETQYF. CDR3 coding DNA: TGCAGCGTTGGGACTAGCGGGGGGGCCCGCGAGACCCAGTACTTC.

This clonotype has a count of ten or more. The rearrangement links TRBV29-1 to TRBJ1-1; 10 nucleotides match TRBD1. V lost 7 bases to trimming and J lost 4 bases; unmatched junction nucleotides: 6. Germline-derived CDR1 and CDR2 are SQVTM and ANQGSEA. The CDR3 is 13 residues long. CDR3 nucleotides: TGCAGCGCTCAGGGACAGGGGTTCACTGAAGCTTTCTTT. This sequence encodes CSAQGQGFTEAFF.

The V and J genes are TRBV7-6 and TRBJ1-1; D may be TRBD1 (5 bases). The CDR3 totals 16 residues. V gave up 5 bases and J gave up 7 bases, with 23 bases separating them. Germline V gene sequence: CDR1 SGHVS, CDR2 FNYEAQ. The chain's CDR3 is CASSQDRRRAGGEAFF. Here the CDR3 DNA reads TGTGCCAGCAGCCAAGACCGTCGACGGGCCGGGGGTGAAGCTTTCTTT.

This clonotype was recorded many times. This chain uses TRBV20-1 with TRBJ2-5; 10 nucleotides match TRBD1. Germline V CDR1 and CDR2: DFQATT, SNEGSKA (reference sequence). The V gene end was trimmed by 5 bases and the J gene end by 4 bases; junction bases not matched to a gene: 7. This CDR3 has 14 amino acids. The CDR3 region is CSAPWDRGGETQYF. The CDR3 DNA sequence: TGCAGTGCTCCCTGGGACAGGGGAGGAGAGACCCAGTACTTC.